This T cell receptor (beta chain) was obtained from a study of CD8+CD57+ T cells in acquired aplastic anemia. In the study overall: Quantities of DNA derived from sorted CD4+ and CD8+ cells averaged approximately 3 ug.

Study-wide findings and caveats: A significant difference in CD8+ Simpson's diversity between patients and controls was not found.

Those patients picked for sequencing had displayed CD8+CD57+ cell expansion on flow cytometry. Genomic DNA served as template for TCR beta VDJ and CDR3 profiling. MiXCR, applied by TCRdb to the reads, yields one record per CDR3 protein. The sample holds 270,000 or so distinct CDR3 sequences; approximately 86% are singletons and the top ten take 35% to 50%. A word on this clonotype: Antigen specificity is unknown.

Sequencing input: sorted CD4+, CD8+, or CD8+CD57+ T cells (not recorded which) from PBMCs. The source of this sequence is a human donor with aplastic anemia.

Here the CDR3 DNA reads TGTGCCATCAGACCAAACTCGGACAGGCGGCACTATGGCTACACCTTC. Encoded protein: CAIRPNSDRRHYGYTF. The chain combines TRBV10-3 with TRBJ1-2; 7 nucleotides line up with TRBD1. The CDR3 is 16 residues long. V was pared by 6 bases and J by 3 bases, with 13 bases of the junction left unmatched. Germline CDR1 ENHRY, CDR2 SYGVKD.